One and the same sample provided the 15 T cell receptor beta chains below, sequenced in a study of blood T cell repertoires in COVID-19. TCRdb's table, derived via immunoSEQ multiplex PCR, lists solely in-frame clones and lacks some. The sample records some 120,000 clones, 70% to 90% being singletons. Source material: peripheral blood. Every receptor here comes from a man aged 25 to 40 with acute or convalescent COVID-19.

This clone appeared once. Other DNA sequences of this sample code for an identical CDR3. The chain recombines TRBV9 with TRBJ2-3; tentatively, D is TRBD1 (6 bases). CDR1 and CDR2 from the germline V gene are SGDLS and YYNGEE. V shed 0 bases and J shed 4 bases, with 12 bases lying between them. The CDR3 runs to 15 residues. The CDR3 region is CASSVAGTRADTQYF. In DNA form, the CDR3 reads TGTGCCAGCAGCGTAGCCGGGACAAGGGCAGATACGCAGTATTTT.

This clone was recorded only once. The V gene is TRBV10-3, the J gene TRBJ2-5; TRBD2 matches 11 bases. Germline CDR1 reads ENHRY; CDR2 reads SYGVKD. The CDR3 contains 16 residues. J gave up 5 bases and V 2 bases, and 7 bases lay outside the gene matches. The CDR3 spells CAISEGYSGREETQYF. The CDR3 region has the DNA TGTGCCATCAGTGAGGGCTATAGCGGGAGGGAGGAGACCCAGTACTTC.

The chain employs TRBV2 and TRBJ2-5; D ambiguous. V lost 3 bases, J lost 2 bases, and 13 bases lay in between. The CDR3 consists of 15 residues. Germline values: CDR1 SNHLY, CDR2 FYNNEI. CDR3 sequence: CASSDRGDHQETQYF. CDR3 DNA: TGTGCCAGCAGTGATAGAGGTGACCATCAAGAGACCCAGTACTTC.

This clone was observed a few times. The chain combines TRBV6-5 with TRBJ2-7, with D maybe TRBD2 (6 bases). The germline CDR1 and CDR2 sequences are MNHEY and SVGAGI. Trimming took off 2 bases at V and 3 bases at J, with 8 bases between the two ends. The CDR3 extends over 13 amino acids. The CDR3 region is CASSYGGDYEQYF. For the CDR3, the DNA is TGTGCCAGCAGTTACGGAGGGGACTACGAGCAGTACTTC.

V and J are TRBV2 and TRBJ1-2; possibly TRBD1 for D (5 bases). The CDR3 is made up of 13 amino acids. The germline V gene encodes CDR1 SNHLY and CDR2 FYNNEI. The V end lost 6 bases, the J end lost 4 bases, and 12 bases lay between the germline ends. The CDR3 DNA sequence: TGTGCCAGCAGAGAGATTCAGGGCTATGGCTACACCTTC. The encoded protein is CASREIQGYGYTF.

The rearrangement links TRBV11-2 to TRBJ2-3, with 10 bases matching TRBD2. J was trimmed by 1 base and V by 7 bases; bases with no gene match: 8. The V gene's germline CDR1 is SGHAT and CDR2 FQNNGV. The CDR3 is 16 amino acids. CDR3 in DNA: TGTGCCAGCACCCCTCTGGGGACTAGCGGCACAGATACGCAGTATTTT. This codes for CASTPLGTSGTDTQYF.

The chain combines TRBV11-2 with TRBJ2-1; 8 nucleotides agree with TRBD2. Germline CDR1 reads SGHAT; CDR2 reads FQNNGV. With V trimmed by 5 bases and J by 0 bases, 3 bases remained unmatched. The CDR3 sequence is 15 residues long. CDR3 residues: CASSPSGSSYNEQFF. CDR3 DNA sequence: TGTGCCAGCAGCCCGAGCGGGAGCTCCTACAATGAGCAGTTCTTC.

The chain recombines TRBV18 with TRBJ1-4; 7 nucleotides line up with TRBD1. Germline-derived CDR1 and CDR2 are KGHSH and LQKENI. V lost 1 base to trimming and J lost 7 bases; unmatched junction nucleotides: 3. The CDR3 is 14 amino acids. CDR3 amino acids: CASSPQGATEKLFF. CDR3 DNA sequence: TGTGCCAGCTCACCACAGGGGGCGACTGAAAAACTGTTTTTT. The whole variable domain, remainder taken from reference TRBV18 and TRBJ1-4, is NAGVMQNPRHLVRRRGQEARLRCSPMKGHSHVYWYRQLPEEGLKFMVYLQKENIIDESGMPKERFSAEFPKEGPSILRIQQVVRGDSAAYFCASSPQGATEKLFFGSGTQLSVL.

This clone was recorded many times. The rearrangement links TRBV5-1 to TRBJ1-6; 10 bases are a match to TRBD1. The CDR3 is made up of 15 amino acids. The ends lost 4 bases at V and 8 bases at J; junction bases unmatched: 6. CDR1 SGHRS and CDR2 YFSETQ come from the germline V gene. CDR3 nucleotide sequence: TGCGCCAGCAGCGACAGGGGGCCCAAAGATTCACCCCTCCACTTT. This translates into CASSDRGPKDSPLHF.

This clone was seen ten or more times. V and J are TRBV4-3 and TRBJ1-2; TRBD1 matches at 7 bases. The CDR3 runs to 15 residues. The V gene's germline CDR1 is LGHNA and CDR2 YSLEER. Trimming took 1 base from V and 4 from J; bases not matched to a gene: 6. The CDR3 sequence is CASSQALDRTYGYTF. The CDR3 region has the DNA TGCGCCAGCAGCCAAGCGCTGGACAGGACCTATGGCTACACCTTC.

This rearrangement joins TRBV11-2 to TRBJ1-5; 9 bases fit TRBD1. The V gene's germline CDR1 is SGHAT and CDR2 FQNNGV. V dropped 1 base and J dropped 2; count of bases not matched to a gene: 3. The CDR3 covers 16 residues. CDR3: CASSLGTGGRNQPQHF. As DNA, the CDR3 is TGTGCCAGCAGCTTAGGTACAGGGGGCCGCAATCAGCCCCAGCATTTT.

Notes on this clone: Within the sample, other DNA sequences also encode this same CDR3. The V call is TRBV29-1, the J call TRBJ1-2; 7 positions agree with TRBD1. From germline, CDR1 is SQVTM and CDR2 ANQGSEA. With V trimmed by 4 bases and J by 2 bases, 1 base remained unmatched. This CDR3 has 12 residues. CDR3 in amino acids: CSVVGGNYGYTF. The CDR3 DNA reads as TGCAGCGTTGTAGGGGGCAACTATGGCTACACCTTC.

Here the CDR3 DNA reads TGTGCCAGCAGTGAAGCGAGGCCGCTCACAGATACGCAGTATTTT. Protein: CASSEARPLTDTQYF. The chain combines TRBV6-1 with TRBJ2-3; D is ambiguous. The CDR3 extends over 15 amino acids. V lost 0 bases, J lost 2 bases, and 9 bases lay in between. From germline, CDR1 is MNHNS and CDR2 SASEGT.

The chain joins TRBV5-1 to TRBJ1-1; 9 nucleotides align to TRBD1. V dropped 3 bases and J dropped 1; count of bases not matched to a gene: 1. The CDR3 is 14 amino acids. Per germline, CDR1 SGHRS and CDR2 YFSETQ. The CDR3 loop reads CASSWGQGNTEAFF. Written as DNA, the CDR3 is TGCGCCAGCAGCTGGGGACAGGGGAACACTGAAGCTTTCTTT. The entire variable domain, with the rest obtained from reference TRBV5-1 and TRBJ1-1, is as follows: KAGVTQTPRYLIKTRGQQVTLSCSPISGHRSVSWYQQTPGQGLQFLFEYFSETQRNKGNFPGRFSGRQFSNSRSEMNVSTLELGDSALYLCASSWGQGNTEAFFGQGTRLTVV.

The V call is TRBV24-1, the J call TRBJ2-2; TRBD2 is a possible D gene (5 bases). The germline V and J ends were trimmed by 2 bases and 2 bases, with 14 bases remaining between them. Per the germline V gene, CDR1 is KGHDR and CDR2 is SFDVKD. The CDR3 consists of 17 residues. CDR3 loop: CATSDSLSAGNTGELFF. CDR3 in DNA: TGTGCCACCAGTGATTCCCTTTCTGCGGGTAACACCGGGGAGCTGTTTTTT.